This T cell receptor beta chain was observed in a study of cytomegalovirus exposure and HLA in healthy donors. This clone was found once. Its cognate antigen is unknown. Germline V gene sequence: CDR1 MNHEY, CDR2 SVGAGI. The CDR3 has 14 residues. Trimming at V came to 0 bases and at J to 8 bases, leaving 4 bases not matched to a gene. Among the 120 subjects of the validation cohort, separate from the roughly 670-subject first cohort, were the donors. The protocol was immunoSEQ multiplex PCR, while the TCRdb copy is restricted to in-frame clones and leaves out a portion. The sample has 150,000 to 200,000 clones; about 89% are singletons. The study, taken as a whole, reports: Reportedly, diagnosis of cytomegalovirus status by the classifier showed high specificity and sensitivity. The investigators catalogued 150 to 200 TCR beta chains as cytomegalovirus-associated. Specificity for CMV antigens was confirmed in vitro for a few of the CMV-associated chains.

Sequenced sample: PBMCs. This TCR was sampled from a man aged 18 to 30 in good health and CMV-seropositive. V is TRBV6-5 and J is TRBJ1-2; 9 bases are a match to TRBD1. CDR3 loop: CASSYSGQGRGYTF. DNA of the CDR3: TGTGCCAGCAGTTACTCCGGACAGGGGCGCGGCTACACCTTC.